The rows below give T cell receptor beta chains drawn from one sample of a study of shared clonotypes between healthy human individuals. Using immunoSEQ multiplex PCR, the repertoire was profiled, and TCRdb retains in-frame clones only, with some absent. The data contain roughly 720,000 clones, 90% of them singletons. What was sequenced was memory CD8+ T cells from PBMCs. Receptor source: a man aged 18 to 35 in good health. Some clones in this sample may be carry-over from other donors' samples. The CDR3 runs from the conserved cysteine through the conserved F or W. The order of the fields is D gene, CDR3 length, V gene, J gene, clone size, CDR3 protein, CDR3 DNA. The D gene is left open where the match is weak. Expanded clones are given a class, and other clones once, few, many or no size at all.

D gene: -
CDR3 length: 12
V gene: TRBV21-1
J gene: TRBJ2-7
clone size: -
CDR3 protein: CASSKGITPPPF
CDR3 DNA: TGTGCCAGCAGCAAAGGTATCACACCCCCCCCATTC

D gene: -
CDR3 length: 16
V gene: TRBV10-1
J gene: TRBJ2-7
clone size: once
CDR3 protein: CASPFPWTSLSYEQYF
CDR3 DNA: TGCGCCAGCCCTTTTCCATGGACTTCCCTCTCCTACGAGCAGTACTTC

D gene: -
CDR3 length: 14
V gene: TRBV28
J gene: TRBJ1-2
clone size: -
CDR3 protein: CASSFGGFNYGYTF
CDR3 DNA: TGTGCCAGCAGTTTCGGGGGCTTTAACTATGGCTACACCTTC

D gene: -
CDR3 length: 15
V gene: TRBV28
J gene: TRBJ2-7
clone size: -
CDR3 protein: CASRDGTSVSYEQYF
CDR3 DNA: TGTGCCAGCAGGGATGGGACATCAGTCTCCTACGAGCAGTACTTC

D gene: -
CDR3 length: 12
V gene: TRBV15
J gene: TRBJ1-4
clone size: few
CDR3 protein: CATRGGDEKLFF
CDR3 DNA: TGTGCCACCCGGGGTGGTGATGAAAAACTGTTTTTT

D gene: TRBD1
CDR3 length: 15
V gene: TRBV6-7
J gene: TRBJ1-3
clone size: -
CDR3 protein: CASTTSGQGCYTIYF
CDR3 DNA: TGTGCCAGCACTACCTCGGGACAGGGTTGTTACACCATATATTTT

D gene: -
CDR3 length: 12
V gene: TRBV25-1
J gene: TRBJ2-3
clone size: -
CDR3 protein: CASGARLDTQYF
CDR3 DNA: TGTGCCAGCGGCGCGAGGTTGGATACGCAGTATTTT

D gene: -
CDR3 length: 16
V gene: TRBV18
J gene: TRBJ2-6
clone size: -
CDR3 protein: CASSPGQRSGANVLTF
CDR3 DNA: TGTGCCAGCTCACCAGGGCAGCGCTCTGGGGCCAACGTCCTGACTTTC

D gene: TRBD1
CDR3 length: 17
V gene: TRBV19
J gene: TRBJ1-1
clone size: -
CDR3 protein: CASSTNPGQGENTEAFF
CDR3 DNA: TGTGCCAGTAGTACAAACCCGGGACAGGGGGAAAACACTGAAGCTTTCTTT

D gene: -
CDR3 length: 14
V gene: TRBV13
J gene: TRBJ1-1
clone size: -
CDR3 protein: CASSWGLPDTEAFF
CDR3 DNA: TGTGCCAGCAGCTGGGGACTGCCAGACACTGAAGCTTTCTTT

D gene: TRBD1
CDR3 length: 15
V gene: TRBV9
J gene: TRBJ2-7
clone size: -
CDR3 protein: CASSVGTGGYYEQYF
CDR3 DNA: TGTGCCAGCAGCGTGGGGACAGGGGGTTACTACGAGCAGTACTTC

D gene: TRBD1
CDR3 length: 15
V gene: TRBV9
J gene: TRBJ2-7
clone size: -
CDR3 protein: CASSAGTGALYEQYF
CDR3 DNA: TGTGCCAGCAGCGCCGGGACAGGGGCCCTCTACGAGCAGTACTTC

D gene: -
CDR3 length: 13
V gene: TRBV28
J gene: TRBJ2-5
clone size: -
CDR3 protein: CASSGQLRETQYF
CDR3 DNA: TGTGCCAGCAGTGGACAGCTGCGAGAGACCCAGTACTTC

D gene: TRBD1
CDR3 length: 16
V gene: TRBV27
J gene: TRBJ2-2
clone size: once
CDR3 protein: CASSLSAGGAAGELFF
CDR3 DNA: TGTGCCAGCAGTTTATCGGCAGGGGGCGCAGCCGGGGAGCTGTTTTTT

D gene: TRBD2
CDR3 length: 14
V gene: TRBV4-1
J gene: TRBJ2-1
clone size: -
CDR3 protein: CASGKGLASNEQFF
CDR3 DNA: TGCGCCAGTGGAAAGGGACTAGCGTCCAATGAGCAGTTCTTC

D gene: TRBD1
CDR3 length: 13
V gene: TRBV4-2
J gene: TRBJ1-2
clone size: -
CDR3 protein: CASSHDRVNGYTF
CDR3 DNA: TGTGCCAGCAGCCACGACAGGGTTAATGGCTACACCTTC

D gene: -
CDR3 length: 13
V gene: TRBV7-6
J gene: TRBJ1-1
clone size: once
CDR3 protein: CASKVGQSAEAFF
CDR3 DNA: TGTGCCAGCAAAGTAGGCCAGAGCGCTGAAGCTTTCTTT

D gene: TRBD2
CDR3 length: 16
V gene: TRBV7-9
J gene: TRBJ2-1
clone size: -
CDR3 protein: CASSQISGSPYNEQFF
CDR3 DNA: TGTGCCAGCAGCCAAATTAGCGGGAGCCCCTACAATGAGCAGTTCTTC

D gene: -
CDR3 length: 13
V gene: TRBV7-9
J gene: TRBJ1-2
clone size: -
CDR3 protein: CASSLSSNYGYTF
CDR3 DNA: TGTGCCAGCAGCTTATCCTCTAACTATGGCTACACCTTC

D gene: TRBD1
CDR3 length: 14
V gene: TRBV27
J gene: TRBJ2-5
clone size: -
CDR3 protein: CASRSDRVQETQYF
CDR3 DNA: TGTGCCAGCAGGAGCGACAGGGTTCAAGAGACCCAGTACTTC

D gene: TRBD2
CDR3 length: 15
V gene: TRBV6-5
J gene: TRBJ2-7
clone size: -
CDR3 protein: CASSYSAGASYEQYF
CDR3 DNA: TGTGCCAGCAGTTACTCGGCGGGAGCTTCCTACGAGCAGTACTTC

D gene: TRBD1
CDR3 length: 17
V gene: TRBV19
J gene: TRBJ1-1
clone size: -
CDR3 protein: CASSIDRDRSMNTEAFF
CDR3 DNA: TGTGCCAGTAGTATAGACCGGGACAGGTCAATGAACACTGAAGCTTTCTTT

D gene: -
CDR3 length: 15
V gene: TRBV9
J gene: TRBJ1-1
clone size: -
CDR3 protein: CASSVGQVMNTEAFF
CDR3 DNA: TGTGCCAGCAGCGTAGGGCAGGTGATGAACACTGAAGCTTTCTTT

D gene: TRBD1
CDR3 length: 15
V gene: TRBV6-1
J gene: TRBJ2-1
clone size: -
CDR3 protein: CASRTGLGAYNEQFF
CDR3 DNA: TGTGCCAGCAGGACAGGGTTGGGGGCCTACAATGAGCAGTTCTTC

D gene: TRBD2
CDR3 length: 19
V gene: TRBV2
J gene: TRBJ2-1
clone size: -
CDR3 protein: CASRAPGLGTSGPYNEQFF
CDR3 DNA: TGTGCCAGCAGGGCCCCAGGGCTTGGGACTAGCGGACCCTACAATGAGCAGTTCTTC

D gene: -
CDR3 length: 13
V gene: TRBV25-1
J gene: TRBJ2-7
clone size: many
CDR3 protein: CASSESDLAEQYF
CDR3 DNA: TGTGCCAGCAGTGAATCTGATTTGGCCGAGCAGTACTTC

D gene: -
CDR3 length: 12
V gene: TRBV5-4
J gene: TRBJ2-7
clone size: -
CDR3 protein: CASSLFAGEQYF
CDR3 DNA: TGTGCCAGCAGCTTGTTCGCAGGCGAGCAGTACTTC

D gene: -
CDR3 length: 12
V gene: TRBV7-9
J gene: TRBJ1-1
clone size: -
CDR3 protein: CATPGMNTEAFF
CDR3 DNA: TGTGCCACCCCGGGAATGAACACTGAAGCTTTCTTT

D gene: TRBD2
CDR3 length: 15
V gene: TRBV11-3
J gene: TRBJ2-3
clone size: -
CDR3 protein: CASSLSGSVGDTQYF
CDR3 DNA: TGTGCCAGCAGCCTAAGCGGGAGCGTCGGTGATACGCAGTATTTT

D gene: -
CDR3 length: 16
V gene: TRBV15
J gene: TRBJ2-7
clone size: -
CDR3 protein: CATSPRWGASSYEQYF
CDR3 DNA: TGTGCCACCAGCCCCCGGTGGGGGGCGAGCTCCTACGAGCAGTACTTC

D gene: -
CDR3 length: 12
V gene: TRBV11-2
J gene: TRBJ2-5
clone size: -
CDR3 protein: CASSLGRETQYF
CDR3 DNA: TGTGCCAGCAGCTTGGGGCGAGAGACCCAGTACTTC

D gene: -
CDR3 length: 14
V gene: TRBV5-6
J gene: TRBJ1-6
clone size: -
CDR3 protein: CASSLGSLQPPLHF
CDR3 DNA: TGTGCCAGCAGCTTGGGGTCACTACAGCCGCCCCTCCACTTT

D gene: -
CDR3 length: 21
V gene: TRBV10-3
J gene: TRBJ1-2
clone size: -
CDR3 protein: CAISPVRQTNLISPSNYGYTF
CDR3 DNA: TGTGCCATCAGTCCTGTCCGTCAGACGAACCTAATTTCCCCCTCGAACTATGGCTACACCTTC

D gene: -
CDR3 length: 13
V gene: TRBV4-3
J gene: TRBJ1-6
clone size: once
CDR3 protein: CASSQDVESPLHF
CDR3 DNA: TGCGCCAGCAGCCAAGACGTCGAGTCACCCCTCCACTTT

D gene: -
CDR3 length: 13
V gene: TRBV7-6
J gene: TRBJ2-7
clone size: once
CDR3 protein: CASSERVSYEQYF
CDR3 DNA: TGTGCCAGCAGCGAACGTGTCTCCTACGAGCAGTACTTC

D gene: -
CDR3 length: 14
V gene: TRBV4-3
J gene: TRBJ2-3
clone size: -
CDR3 protein: CASSQGTGTDTQYF
CDR3 DNA: TGCGCCAGCAGCCAAGGGACAGGCACAGATACGCAGTATTTT

D gene: TRBD1
CDR3 length: 14
V gene: TRBV2
J gene: TRBJ1-1
clone size: -
CDR3 protein: CASSLWGTGYEAFF
CDR3 DNA: TGTGCCAGCAGTCTATGGGGGACAGGGTATGAAGCTTTCTTT

D gene: -
CDR3 length: 14
V gene: TRBV4-3
J gene: TRBJ2-1
clone size: -
CDR3 protein: CASSQDASYNEQFF
CDR3 DNA: TGCGCCAGCAGCCAAGACGCTAGCTACAATGAGCAGTTCTTC

D gene: TRBD1
CDR3 length: 13
V gene: TRBV29-1
J gene: TRBJ2-7
clone size: -
CDR3 protein: CSVDRAGGNEQYF
CDR3 DNA: TGCAGCGTTGATCGCGCAGGGGGTAACGAGCAGTACTTC

D gene: TRBD2
CDR3 length: 15
V gene: TRBV7-6
J gene: TRBJ2-3
clone size: -
CDR3 protein: CASSLAGEKGNTQYF
CDR3 DNA: TGTGCCAGCAGCCTAGCGGGAGAAAAAGGGAATACGCAGTATTTT

D gene: -
CDR3 length: 14
V gene: TRBV19
J gene: TRBJ2-2
clone size: -
CDR3 protein: CASSIRSGPGELFF
CDR3 DNA: TGTGCCAGTAGTATTCGGTCAGGGCCCGGGGAGCTGTTTTTT

D gene: TRBD2
CDR3 length: 15
V gene: TRBV4-1
J gene: TRBJ2-3
clone size: -
CDR3 protein: CASSLNPREEDTQYF
CDR3 DNA: TGCGCCAGCAGCCTTAATCCCCGGGAGGAAGATACGCAGTATTTT

D gene: -
CDR3 length: 14
V gene: TRBV5-5
J gene: TRBJ1-2
clone size: -
CDR3 protein: CASSLVAGSYGYTF
CDR3 DNA: TGTGCCAGCAGCTTGGTGGCAGGATCCTATGGCTACACCTTC

D gene: -
CDR3 length: 15
V gene: TRBV10-1
J gene: TRBJ2-2
clone size: -
CDR3 protein: CASRRDTPKAGELFF
CDR3 DNA: TGCGCCAGCAGGAGGGACACCCCCAAGGCCGGGGAGCTGTTTTTT

D gene: -
CDR3 length: 11
V gene: TRBV7-9
J gene: TRBJ1-2
clone size: -
CDR3 protein: CASSPGYGYTF
CDR3 DNA: TGTGCCAGCAGCCCTGGGTATGGCTACACCTTC

D gene: TRBD1
CDR3 length: 16
V gene: TRBV7-3
J gene: TRBJ1-6
clone size: -
CDR3 protein: CASSQLRQGDNSPLHF
CDR3 DNA: TGTGCCAGCAGCCAATTAAGACAGGGGGATAATTCACCCCTCCACTTT

D gene: -
CDR3 length: 16
V gene: TRBV4-1
J gene: TRBJ1-2
clone size: once
CDR3 protein: CASSPPYGASNYGYTF
CDR3 DNA: TGCGCCAGCAGCCCCCCTTACGGGGCCTCTAACTATGGCTACACCTTC

D gene: TRBD1
CDR3 length: 16
V gene: TRBV19
J gene: TRBJ2-7
clone size: -
CDR3 protein: CASSPTRDRGLHEQYF
CDR3 DNA: TGTGCCAGTAGTCCAACCCGGGACAGGGGGCTACACGAGCAGTACTTC